The rows below give T cell receptor beta chains drawn from one sample of a study of blood T cells in healthy people across ages. TCRdb re-derived calls from the 5' RACE reads in MiXCR, one entry per CDR3 protein. The data show fewer than 1 million distinct CDR3 sequences, around two fifths seen once. Sequencing was done on a sample of blood. The receptors here all came from a man between 60 and 70 years old in good health. Both conserved end residues are trimmed from each CDR3.

CDR3aa: SVVVGETQY; j_gene: TRBJ2-5; v_gene: TRBV29-1
CDR3aa: ASSQDRVAGYGEQF; j_gene: TRBJ2-1; v_gene: TRBV3-1
CDR3aa: ASSKGIGGTQGRYTDTQY; j_gene: TRBJ2-3; v_gene: TRBV21-1
CDR3aa: ASSALDRHYTDTQY; j_gene: TRBJ2-3; v_gene: TRBV25-1
CDR3aa: ASSYSISQETQY; j_gene: TRBJ2-5; v_gene: TRBV6-5
CDR3aa: ASRDRAGEQY; j_gene: TRBJ2-7; v_gene: TRBV6-5
CDR3aa: ASSLAAIKETQY; j_gene: TRBJ2-5; v_gene: TRBV7-2
CDR3aa: ASSLGTGGRYEQY; j_gene: TRBJ2-7; v_gene: TRBV6-6
CDR3aa: ASSVSGQGTVPQY; j_gene: TRBJ2-7; v_gene: TRBV9
CDR3aa: ASSRADYTEAF; j_gene: TRBJ1-1; v_gene: TRBV12-3/TRBV12-4
CDR3aa: SASLPRASYEQY; j_gene: TRBJ2-7; v_gene: TRBV20-1
CDR3aa: ASSPVPTTRNQPQH; j_gene: TRBJ1-5; v_gene: TRBV28
CDR3aa: SVEGASGGFQETQY; j_gene: TRBJ2-5; v_gene: TRBV29-1
CDR3aa: ASSLVRGVRGNNEQF; j_gene: TRBJ2-1; v_gene: TRBV7-2
CDR3aa: ASGRTGTQSCEQY; j_gene: TRBJ2-7; v_gene: TRBV7-2
CDR3aa: ASSRAWGFSGDNTDTQY; j_gene: TRBJ2-3; v_gene: TRBV4-1
CDR3aa: SARDREGSSYEQY; j_gene: TRBJ2-7; v_gene: TRBV20-1
CDR3aa: ASSRSLLGYT; j_gene: TRBJ1-2; v_gene: TRBV12-3/TRBV12-4
CDR3aa: ASSQGPGLSSYEQY; j_gene: TRBJ2-7; v_gene: TRBV4-1
CDR3aa: SARDGQGANEQF; j_gene: TRBJ2-1; v_gene: TRBV20-1
CDR3aa: SARVASGGGTQY; j_gene: TRBJ2-3; v_gene: TRBV20-1
CDR3aa: SARERGRVYGYT; j_gene: TRBJ1-2; v_gene: TRBV20-1
CDR3aa: ASSGRDRDTEVF; j_gene: TRBJ1-1; v_gene: TRBV7-2
CDR3aa: ASSRTFYNEQF; j_gene: TRBJ2-1; v_gene: TRBV14
CDR3aa: SARDGQSSYEQY; j_gene: NA; v_gene: TRBV20-1
CDR3aa: ASSYSTGNDLYEQY; j_gene: TRBJ2-7; v_gene: TRBV6-5
CDR3aa: ASSPAREKYNEQF; j_gene: TRBJ2-1; v_gene: TRBV18
CDR3aa: ASSEHTGVLNEKLF; j_gene: TRBJ1-4; v_gene: TRBV6-1
CDR3aa: ASSLALTGQGQTDTQY; j_gene: TRBJ2-3; v_gene: TRBV7-4
CDR3aa: SVGGAGAGYT; j_gene: TRBJ1-2; v_gene: TRBV29-1
CDR3aa: ASSQGDRGVGTQY; j_gene: TRBJ2-5; v_gene: TRBV4-2
CDR3aa: ACSKGQGAFGYT; j_gene: TRBJ1-2; v_gene: TRBV5-1